The 20 T cell receptor beta chains below come from one sample, sequenced in a study of PD-1 blockade in classical Hodgkin lymphoma. Following autologous stem cell transplantation, relapse occurred in every patient, and exposure to brentuximab vedotin varied. Sequencing used immunoSEQ multiplex PCR; TCRdb keeps in-frame clones, though not all of them. The profile shows 40,000 to 45,000 clones, around 80% of them singletons. The sample consisted of peripheral blood mononuclear cells (PBMCs), taken at baseline. These receptors came from a human donor with classical Hodgkin lymphoma.

The chain recombines TRBV4-3 with TRBJ2-5; TRBD1 matches 10 bases. Per the germline V gene, CDR1 is LGHNA and CDR2 is YSLEER. The CDR3 totals 15 residues. J gave up 3 bases and V 3 bases, and 4 bases lay outside the gene matches. The CDR3 reads CASSHLGTGEETQYF. CDR3 in DNA: TGCGCCAGCAGCCATCTCGGGACAGGGGAAGAGACCCAGTACTTC.

The DNA for the CDR3 is TGCGCCAGCAGCCTGGGGACAGCCGAAGCCAATGAGCAGTTCTTC. Residues: CASSLGTAEANEQFF. The chain employs TRBV4-1 and TRBJ2-1; TRBD1 matches at 7 bases. Germline loops: CDR1 MGHRA, CDR2 YSYEKL. Unmatched junction bases numbered 9, after V lost 4 bases and J lost 6 bases. The CDR3 loop spans 15 amino acids.

The V call is TRBV5-1, the J call TRBJ2-7; TRBD1 agrees at 8 bases. Germline CDR1 reads SGHRS; CDR2 reads YFSETQ. The junction had 3 bases not matched to a gene; V was cut back by 0 bases and J by 1 base. The CDR3 is made up of 15 amino acids. CDR3 sequence: CASSLAGTGSYEQYF. The DNA for the CDR3 is TGCGCCAGCAGCTTGGCCGGGACAGGTTCCTACGAGCAGTACTTC. The entire variable domain, with the rest obtained from reference TRBV5-1 and TRBJ2-7, is as follows: KAGVTQTPRYLIKTRGQQVTLSCSPISGHRSVSWYQQTPGQGLQFLFEYFSETQRNKGNFPGRFSGRQFSNSRSEMNVSTLELGDSALYLCASSLAGTGSYEQYFGPGTRLTVT.

The chain combines TRBV19 with TRBJ2-4; a possible D gene is TRBD2 (5 bases). The V end lost 3 bases, the J end lost 1 base, and 22 bases lay between the germline ends. The CDR3 spans 19 residues. Germline V gene lookup returns CDR1 LNHDA and CDR2 SQIVND (reference sequence). CDR3 sequence (DNA): TGTGCCAGTAGTATGTCCCCCGGTCGTGGGAGTGCGGCCAAAAACATTCAGTACTTC. Translated: CASSMSPGRGSAAKNIQYF.

This chain uses TRBV29-1 with TRBJ1-3; D ambiguous. The CDR3 totals 14 residues. The germline CDR1 and CDR2 sequences are SQVTM and ANQGSEA. Trimming removed 4 bases from V and 2 bases from J, with 12 bases in between. The CDR3: CSVASGSAGNTIYF. The CDR3 DNA is TGCAGCGTTGCGTCCGGGTCAGCTGGAAACACCATATATTTT.

The rearrangement joins TRBV9 to TRBJ2-1; D is perhaps TRBD2 (5 bases). The germline CDR1 and CDR2 sequences are SGDLS and YYNGEE. V lost 3 bases and J 5 bases, leaving 18 bases between the germline ends. The CDR3 sequence is 16 residues long. CDR3 residues: CASSARGVGMDNEQFF. CDR3 sequence (DNA): TGTGCCAGCAGCGCTCGGGGAGTCGGGATGGACAATGAGCAGTTCTTC. The variable domain in full, with the rest retrieved from reference TRBV9 and TRBJ2-1, is DSGVTQTPKHLITATGQRVTLRCSPRSGDLSVYWYQQSLDQGLQFLIQYYNGEERAKGNILERFSAQQFPDLHSELNLSSLELGDSALYFCASSARGVGMDNEQFFGPGTRLTVL.

The chain has TRBV9 and TRBJ2-1; 10 bases line up with TRBD1. V lost 4 bases and J lost 5; bases outside the gene matches: 6. The CDR3 sequence is 15 residues long. The germline CDR1 and CDR2 sequences are SGDLS and YYNGEE. The CDR3 region is CASSSRDRGDNEQFF. In DNA, the CDR3 is TGTGCCAGCAGCTCCCGGGACAGGGGCGACAATGAGCAGTTCTTC.

This rearrangement joins TRBV7-2 to TRBJ2-7; no clear D gene. This CDR3 comprises 15 residues. Between the trimmed V and J ends, which lost 2 bases and 0 bases, there was a span of 11 bases. Germline loops: CDR1 SGHTA, CDR2 FQGNSA. The CDR3 loop is CASSLSGMSSYEQYF. DNA of the CDR3: TGTGCCAGCAGCTTATCAGGAATGAGCTCCTACGAGCAGTACTTC.

The V and J genes are TRBV30 and TRBJ2-7; TRBD1 agrees at 7 bases. The CDR3 has 16 amino acids. V was pared by 0 bases and J by 3 bases, with 11 bases of the junction left unmatched. Germline CDR1 GTSNPN, CDR2 SVGIG (reference sequence). The CDR3 spells CAWSVRLGQDFYEQYF. The DNA for the CDR3 is TGTGCCTGGAGTGTAAGGTTAGGACAGGATTTCTACGAGCAGTACTTC. The whole variable domain, filled in from reference TRBV30 and TRBJ2-7, reads SQTIHQWPATLVQPVGSPLSLECTVEGTSNPNLYWYRQAAGRGLQLLFYSVGIGQISSEVPQNLSASRPQDRQFILSSKKLLLSDSGFYLCAWSVRLGQDFYEQYFGPGTRLTVT.

The J gene is TRBJ2-2, the V gene TRBV7-9; 11 bases are shared with TRBD2. The CDR3 has 15 residues. V lost 6 bases and J lost 5; bases outside the gene matches: 5. Germline V lookup: CDR1 SEHNR, CDR2 FQNEAQ (reference sequence). The CDR3 region has the DNA TGTGCCAGCAGTCCGGGACTAGCGGAAACCGGGGAGCTGTTTTTT. Its protein product is CASSPGLAETGELFF.

The V gene is TRBV6-5, the J gene TRBJ2-5; D is unresolved. The germline CDR1 and CDR2 sequences are MNHEY and SVGAGI. The CDR3 has 14 amino acids. Trimming took 5 bases from V and 1 from J, leaving 11 bases between them. The CDR3 DNA follows: TGTGCCAGCAGTCCCCACAGAGGCCAAGAGACCCAGTACTTC. Amino acids: CASSPHRGQETQYF.

The CDR3 DNA is TGTGCCAGCAGTTACAAGGGTGGTGGCTACACCTTC. Amino acid sequence: CASSYKGGGYTF. The chain joins TRBV6-5 to TRBJ1-2; D unclear. Looked up from germline, CDR1 is MNHEY and CDR2 is SVGAGI. Trimming removed 2 bases at V and 7 bases at J, with 8 bases between. The CDR3 totals 12 residues.

The gene calls are TRBV15 and TRBJ2-3; a possible D gene is TRBD2 (6 bases). This CDR3 has 15 residues. V lost 4 bases and J 0 bases, leaving 11 bases between the germline ends. The germline V gene has CDR1 LNHNV and CDR2 YYDKDF (reference sequence). The CDR3 bases are TGTGCCACCAGCATCACTAGCTTGAGCACAGATACGCAGTATTTT. Its translation is CATSITSLSTDTQYF.

CDR3 nucleotides: TGTGCCAGCAGCCGCGAGGCGAACACCGGGGAGCTGTTTTTT. Translating gives CASSREANTGELFF. The chain links TRBV11-2 to TRBJ2-2; D ambiguous. This CDR3 has 14 residues. Germline-derived CDR1 and CDR2 are SGHAT and FQNNGV. Between the trimmed V and J ends, which lost 5 bases and 0 bases, there was a span of 7 bases.

V and J are TRBV14 and TRBJ1-2; D call uncertain. There are 16 residues in the CDR3. Looked up from germline, CDR1 is SGHDN and CDR2 is FVKESK. Trimming shortened V by 1 base and J by 4 bases, and 16 bases separated the two germline ends. CDR3 in amino acids: CASSQGAAERLYGYTF. DNA for the CDR3: TGTGCCAGCAGCCAAGGTGCGGCAGAGCGACTCTATGGCTACACCTTC.

The rearrangement uses TRBV19 and TRBJ2-3; 9 bases fit TRBD2. Per germline, CDR1 LNHDA and CDR2 SQIVND (reference sequence). CDR3 length: 20 residues. V trimming: 6 bases; J trimming: 0 bases; junction bases outside the gene matches: 19. The CDR3 DNA is TGTGCCAGTAGCATCCTAGCGGGGCGCTCTCCCAGAACTAGCACAGATACGCAGTATTTT. As protein: CASSILAGRSPRTSTDTQYF.

In DNA, the CDR3 is TGCGCCAGCAGCCAAGAGGGAGGGGGGTCTAGGTCCACTGAAGCTTTCTTT. It encodes CASSQEGGGSRSTEAFF. The V call is TRBV4-3, the J call TRBJ1-1; D perhaps matches TRBD1 (6 bases). The CDR3 has 17 amino acids. Per germline, CDR1 LGHNA and CDR2 YSLEER. V shed 0 bases and J shed 4 bases, with 18 bases lying between them.

The genes are TRBV6-6 and TRBJ2-3; D ambiguous. Trimming removed 1 base from V and 7 bases from J, with 12 bases in between. The CDR3 is made up of 14 amino acids. In germline, CDR1 is MNHNY, CDR2 SVGAGI (reference sequence). In nucleotides, the CDR3 is TGTGCCAGCAGTTACTACGATGTTGAAAATACGCAGTATTTT. It encodes CASSYYDVENTQYF.

The chain is built from TRBV5-6 and TRBJ1-1; D gene ambiguous. CDR1 is SGHDT and CDR2 is YYEEEE in the germline V gene. V shed 4 bases and J shed 0 bases, with 7 bases lying between them. The CDR3 has 13 amino acids. CDR3 amino acids: CASSDGMNTEAFF. DNA of the CDR3: TGTGCCAGCAGCGATGGCATGAACACTGAAGCTTTCTTT.

This clone was found a few times. The CDR3 DNA reads as TGCGCCAGCCAGGGGACTCAGGGCACTGAAGCTTTCTTT. Translated, it gives CASQGTQGTEAFF. The rearrangement links TRBV5-1 to TRBJ1-1; possible D gene TRBD1, 6 bases. The CDR3 is made up of 13 amino acids. CDR1 and CDR2 (germline): SGHRS, YFSETQ. Trimming pared 7 bases from V and 4 bases from J, leaving 14 bases between. The whole variable domain, remainder taken from reference TRBV5-1 and TRBJ1-1, is KAGVTQTPRYLIKTRGQQVTLSCSPISGHRSVSWYQQTPGQGLQFLFEYFSETQRNKGNFPGRFSGRQFSNSRSEMNVSTLELGDSALYLCASQGTQGTEAFFGQGTRLTVV.